The subject of this entry is one T cell receptor (beta chain). Its antigen is still unknown. Template switching (which added a universal primer site) was used, and cDNA carried unique molecular identifiers. In TCRdb, the 5' RACE reads were re-called with MiXCR into one record per CDR3 protein. Here the sample spans 1.5 million to 2 million distinct CDR3 sequences, about 32% being singletons. The CDR3 has 16 amino acids. V was shortened by 3 bases and J by 0 bases, with 11 bases between the two germline ends. CDR1 LGHNT and CDR2 FRNRAP come from the germline V gene. The data originate from a study of identical twins. Notes on the study in general: Abundant cord blood beta clonotypes carried fewer insertions; memory repertoires showed none.

The source of this sequence is a newborn girl in good health. Sequencing used cord blood. This rearrangement joins TRBV12-5 to TRBJ1-4; tentative D call: TRBD1 (6 bases). CDR3 protein: CASGFSEGATNEKLFF. For the CDR3, the DNA is TGTGCTAGTGGTTTTTCAGAGGGGGCAACTAATGAAAAACTGTTTTTT.